The present T cell receptor (beta chain) was sequenced within a study of T-cell reconstitution after alpha-beta-depleted transplantation in children (dated by TCRdb to 2016 to 2018). Concerning the study at large: The study quantitatively tracked T-cell immune reconstitution after TCRalphabeta/CD19-depleted allogeneic hematopoietic cell transplantation in children using TCR repertoire profiling.

This clonotype was recorded at least ten times. Its antigen remains undetermined. No clone much larger than this one lies a single base away; base qualities are absent. V loses 5 bases of germline sequence and J loses 1 base, and the interval between the two ends is 14 bases. There are 15 amino acids in the CDR3, from cysteine to phenylalanine inclusive. Only the CDR3 DNA stays, 45 bases, in frame from base 1. CDR1 SEHNR and CDR2 FQNEAQ are derived from the germline V gene (reference sequence). Library generation was performed with PCR. Sequencing relied on an Illumina HiSeq 2500. Molecular barcoding was employed in the preparation of TCR libraries, with unique molecular identifiers being used to normalize TCRbeta repertoire quantification. TCRdb trimmed public reads at Q25 via fastp, called clones via MiXCR and kept in-frame beta chains. All rows with the same CDR3 protein become a single entry with the most common DNA and genes. The sample data list approximately 91,000 distinct CDR3 sequences, and roughly 7.7% of these were observed just once. Of the sample, roughly 7% is held by the ten largest clones.

The clonotype was recovered from a human donor who donated a stem cell graft to a child with congenital amegakaryocytic thrombocytopenia. Recombination connected TRBV7-9 to TRBJ1-1; TRBD1 could be the D gene, as 6 bases match. This material consisted of PBMCs from the stem cell graft donor, taken from the stem cell graft. The sequenced DNA is TGTGCCAGCAGCCCCGTCGGGGGGCCGAACACTGAAGCTTTCTTT. This gives the protein CASSPVGGPNTEAFF. With the rest looked up from the reference TRBV7-9 and TRBJ1-1 genes rather than sequenced, the full variable domain is DTGVSQNPRHKITKRGQNVTFRCDPISEHNRLYWYRQTLGQGPEFLTYFQNEAQLEKSRLLSDRFSAERPKGSFSTLEIQRTEQGDSAMYLCASSPVGGPNTEAFFGQGTRLTVV.